A selection of T cell receptor beta chains follows, all from one sample in a study of long-term antiretroviral therapy in people with HIV. TCRdb keeps only in-frame clones here, not all; method: immunoSEQ multiplex PCR. Seen here are about 25,000 clones, about 86% observed once, and the top ten hold approximately 4.8%. The material was unsorted PBMCs, obtained 3 years after starting antiretroviral therapy. The source of these receptors is a man between 18 and 29 years old with HIV. CDR3s include the opening cysteine and the closing phenylalanine or tryptophan. D genes are given only for firm matches. Expanded clones are given a class, and other clones once, few, many or no size at all.

TRBJ2-3 NA TRBD2 TRBV19 CASSMGGGIDTQYF TGTGCCAGTAGTATGGGGGGGGGTATTGATACGCAGTATTTT
TRBJ2-1 NA TRBD1 TRBV10-3 CAIRGTGGHEQFF TGTGCCATCAGAGGGACAGGGGGACATGAGCAGTTCTTC
TRBJ1-1 NA NA TRBV6-5 CASQRDPTEAFF TGTGCCAGCCAGAGAGACCCCACTGAAGCTTTCTTT
TRBJ1-6 NA NA TRBV7-8 CASSLGRGGSGSPLHF TGTGCCAGCAGCTTAGGGAGGGGCGGTAGTGGGTCACCCCTCCACTTT
TRBJ2-7 few NA TRBV19 CASTRGGGLPGEQYF TGTGCCAGTACCCGTGGAGGGGGACTCCCGGGGGAGCAGTACTTC
TRBJ1-5 NA NA TRBV2 CASSAGGPTQHF TGTGCCAGCAGTGCTGGGGGACCCACCCAGCATTTT
TRBJ2-2 NA TRBD1 TRBV9 CASSLGPGQAYTGELFF TGTGCCAGCAGCCTAGGGCCGGGACAGGCATACACCGGGGAGCTGTTTTTT
TRBJ2-2 NA NA TRBV2 CASSAGLGNTGELFF TGTGCCAGCAGTGCCGGGCTAGGGAACACCGGGGAGCTGTTTTTT
TRBJ1-1 NA NA TRBV30 CAWSVVGGTEAFF TGTGCCTGGAGTGTAGTAGGGGGCACTGAAGCTTTCTTT
TRBJ2-5 NA TRBD2 TRBV11-2 CASSLEGLAWGETQYF TGTGCCAGCAGCTTAGAAGGACTAGCATGGGGGGAGACCCAGTACTTC
TRBJ2-2 NA NA TRBV11-3 CASSPEDKANTGELFF TGTGCCAGCAGCCCTGAAGACAAGGCGAACACCGGGGAGCTGTTTTTT
TRBJ1-1 NA NA TRBV5-1 CASSLDGLNTEAFF TGCGCCAGCAGCTTGGATGGCCTGAACACTGAAGCTTTCTTT
TRBJ1-2 NA NA TRBV5-6 CASHDRHYGYTF TGTGCCAGCCATGACAGACACTATGGCTACACCTTC
TRBJ1-1 NA TRBD1 TRBV6-5 CASSYRTGLNTEAFF TGTGCCAGCAGTTACCGGACAGGCCTGAACACTGAAGCTTTCTTT
TRBJ2-2 NA TRBD1 TRBV27 CASRDRGPTGELFF TGTGCCAGCAGAGACAGGGGCCCCACCGGGGAGCTGTTTTTT
TRBJ1-2 NA NA TRBV2 CASSQEIYGYTF TGTGCCAGCTCGCAGGAAATCTATGGCTACACCTTC
TRBJ1-2 NA NA TRBV13 CASSFRAGEDYGYTF TGTGCCAGCAGCTTCCGGGCAGGGGAAGACTATGGCTACACCTTC
TRBJ2-2 few NA TRBV9 CASSVGGIGTGELFF TGTGCCAGCAGCGTAGGAGGGATCGGCACCGGGGAGCTGTTTTTT
TRBJ1-6 NA NA TRBV7-2 CASSLLGGGIYNSPLHF TGTGCCAGCAGCTTACTGGGGGGGGGAATTTATAATTCACCCCTCCACTTT
TRBJ2-2 NA NA TRBV7-9 CASSPWGAKNTGELFF TGTGCCAGCAGCCCTTGGGGCGCGAAGAACACCGGGGAGCTGTTTTTT
TRBJ2-7 NA NA TRBV29-1 CSVGPGGIEQYF TGCAGCGTTGGGCCAGGGGGGATCGAGCAGTACTTC
TRBJ2-3 few NA TRBV10-1 CASSEIRASTDTQYF TGCGCCAGCAGTGAGATCAGGGCTAGCACAGATACGCAGTATTTT
TRBJ2-5 NA NA TRBV25-1 CASSDQGIRETQYF TGTGCCAGCAGTGATCAGGGGATCCGGGAGACCCAGTACTTC
TRBJ2-2 NA TRBD1 TRBV5-5 CASSPPGTETGELFF TGTGCCAGCAGCCCCCCGGGGACAGAAACCGGGGAGCTGTTTTTT
TRBJ2-5 once TRBD1 TRBV5-1 CASTSGPGQWETQYF TGCGCCAGCACCAGTGGCCCGGGACAGTGGGAGACCCAGTACTTC
TRBJ2-1 NA NA TRBV5-1 CASSFGDRYNEQFF TGCGCCAGCAGTTTCGGCGACCGATACAATGAGCAGTTCTTC
TRBJ2-1 NA TRBD1 TRBV7-3 CASSLLTGPYNEQFF TGTGCCAGCAGCCTCCTGACAGGGCCCTACAATGAGCAGTTCTTC
TRBJ2-3 NA TRBD2 TRBV18 CASSQPGLAGTDTQYF TGTGCCAGCTCACAACCGGGACTAGCGGGCACAGATACGCAGTATTTT
TRBJ2-6 NA NA TRBV6-1 CASSGRFSGANVLTF TGTGCCAGCAGTGGCCGTTTCTCTGGGGCCAACGTCCTGACTTTC
TRBJ1-5 NA NA TRBV2 CASSEERQPQHF TGTGCCAGCAGTGAAGAAAGGCAGCCCCAGCATTTT
TRBJ1-4 NA TRBD1 TRBV2 CASGGTGRGEKLFF TGTGCCAGCGGCGGGACAGGACGGGGTGAAAAACTGTTTTTT
TRBJ1-5 NA NA TRBV5-1 CASSSDINQPQHF TGCGCCAGCAGCTCGGATATCAATCAGCCCCAGCATTTT